This T cell receptor (beta chain) was profiled in a study of shared clonotypes between healthy human individuals. General study findings and limits: What rarefaction showed was incomplete sorted-subset sequencing despite large depth.

A word on this clone: No antigen is known for it.

Per the authors' pipeline: There were no quality scores in the junction-only immunoSEQ sequences, so filtering differed. The table came from immunoSEQ multiplex PCR; TCRdb's copy has only in-frame clones and leaves some out. The V and J calls and clone size come from that table; D and trimming were worked out from the DNA. The sample lists about 1.5 million clones; approximately 96% were seen once. The split of CD4+ cells yielded CD45RA+ naive and CD45RA-negative memory subsets. CDR3 length: 12 amino acids. Germline V gene lookup returns CDR1 MDHEN and CDR2 SYDVKM. Trimming cost V 6 bases and J 6 bases; bases outside gene matches: 2.

The sequenced sample was naive CD4+ T cells sorted from blood. Subset noted: CD45RA+ positively selected. The sequence derives from a man aged 30 to 45 in good health. This chain connects TRBV28 to TRBJ2-1, with 7 bases that match TRBD1. For the CDR3, the DNA is TGTGCCAGCAGCAGGGACAGCAATGAGCAGTTCTTC. Translating it yields CASSRDSNEQFF. The full variable domain, completed using reference TRBV28 and TRBJ2-1, is DVKVTQSSRYLVKRTGEKVFLECVQDMDHENMFWYRQDPGLGLRLIYFSYDVKMKEKGDIPEGYSVSREKKERFSLILESASTNQTSMYLCASSRDSNEQFFGPGTRLTVL.